Below are 14 T cell receptor beta chains sequenced from a single sample in a study of T-cell memory formation after mild COVID-19. From the 5' RACE reads, TCRdb called clonotypes with MiXCR, one entry per CDR3 protein. The sample lists 80,000 to 90,000 distinct CDR3 sequences; 25% were seen once. What was sequenced was PBMCs or a T cell subset sorted from them (not recorded which). All receptors come from a man aged 18 to 29 who had mild COVID-19 (a few samples of this study predate the infection). Cell type and time point are not known.

This clonotype was observed once. The chain carries TRBV24-1 and TRBJ1-2; D may be TRBD1 (5 bases). V lost 9 bases to trimming and J lost 4 bases, with 14 bases between them. The CDR3 runs 13 residues. Per the germline V gene, CDR1 is KGHDR and CDR2 is SFDVKD. CDR3 in DNA: TGTGCCACCGAAGCCCGACAGCCCTATGGCTACACCTTC. It yields the protein CATEARQPYGYTF.

This clonotype was counted a few times. This chain uses TRBV7-9 with TRBJ1-4, with TRBD1 matching over 8 bases. Germline V gene lookup returns CDR1 SEHNR and CDR2 FQNEAQ (reference sequence). The CDR3 consists of 14 residues. Losses at the gene ends were 4 bases for V and 8 bases for J; bases not matched to a gene: 6. DNA for the CDR3: TGTGCCAGCAGCTCGCGGACAGGGTTCGAAAAACTGTTTTTT. It translates to CASSSRTGFEKLFF. Full variable domain (remainder filled in from reference TRBV7-9 and TRBJ1-4): DTGVSQNPRHKITKRGQNVTFRCDPISEHNRLYWYRQTLGQGPEFLTYFQNEAQLEKSRLLSDRFSAERPKGSFSTLEIQRTEQGDSAMYLCASSSRTGFEKLFFGSGTQLSVL.

The chain links TRBV7-2 to TRBJ2-7, with 7 bases matching TRBD1. The CDR3 has 14 amino acids. Germline values: CDR1 SGHTA, CDR2 FQGNSA. V lost 2 bases to trimming and J lost 4 bases; unmatched junction nucleotides: 5. The CDR3 loop is CASSLRQGRYEQYV. DNA for the CDR3: TGTGCCAGCAGCTTAAGACAGGGCCGTTACGAGCAGTACGTC.

This clonotype came up a few times. The V call is TRBV2, the J call TRBJ2-2, with D unclear. The CDR3 runs to 12 residues. V was trimmed by 8 bases and J by 1 base, leaving 5 bases between them. Germline V gives CDR1 SNHLY, CDR2 FYNNEI. The CDR3 sequence is CASQENTGELFF. The DNA for the CDR3 is TGTGCCAGCCAGGAGAACACCGGGGAGCTGTTTTTT.

The chain uses TRBV7-2 and TRBJ2-1; a weak D match, TRBD2 (5 bases). This CDR3 has 12 amino acids. V dropped 2 bases and J dropped 9 bases, with 8 bases sitting between them. Germline CDR1 reads SGHTA; CDR2 reads FQGNSA. CDR3 in DNA: TGTGCCAGCAGCTTACCCAGCGGTGAGCAGTTCTTC. Its translation is CASSLPSGEQFF.

This clonotype occurred a few times. V and J are TRBV12-3 or TRBV12-4 and TRBJ2-5; D not resolved. V gave up 5 bases and J gave up 0 bases, with 7 bases separating them. The CDR3 has 13 amino acids. The CDR3 sequence is CASSRPDQETQYF. CDR3 nucleotide sequence: TGTGCCAGCAGTCGACCCGACCAAGAGACCCAGTACTTC.

This clonotype was recorded a few times. This rearrangement joins TRBV24-1 to TRBJ2-7; D might be TRBD1 (5 bases). From germline, CDR1 is KGHDR and CDR2 SFDVKD. Trimming removed 8 bases from V and 3 bases from J, with 13 bases in between. The CDR3 consists of 13 residues. CDR3 coding DNA: TGTGCCACCATCAGGGTCAGGGACTACGAGCAGTACGTC. Its protein product is CATIRVRDYEQYV.

This chain connects TRBV6-5 to TRBJ1-2; possibly TRBD1 for D (5 bases). This CDR3 has 17 residues. V lost 0 bases and J lost 4, with 18 bases in between. Germline CDR1 and CDR2: MNHEY and SVGAGI. The CDR3 region is CASSYSFPDKSFYGYTF. DNA of the CDR3: TGTGCCAGCAGTTACTCATTCCCGGACAAATCTTTCTATGGCTACACCTTC.

The table lists this clonotype with a few counts. Written as DNA, the CDR3 is TGTGCCACCAGTCGGACGGGGCTCAATGAGCAGTTCTTC. This translates into CATSRTGLNEQFF. The chain couples TRBV24-1 to TRBJ2-1, with D perhaps being TRBD1 or TRBD2 (5 bases each). CDR3 length: 13 residues. Germline-derived CDR1 and CDR2 are KGHDR and SFDVKD. Trimming stripped 6 bases from V and 6 bases from J, with 11 bases between.

The V and J genes are TRBV12-3 or TRBV12-4 and TRBJ2-7; D not certain. The CDR3 has 13 residues. V was pared by 3 bases and J by 3 bases, with 9 bases between. CDR3 bases: TGTGCCAGCAGTTTCGCCAGAGACTACGAGCAGTACTTC. As protein: CASSFARDYEQYF.

The V gene is TRBV6-2 or TRBV6-3, the J gene TRBJ1-1, with a tentative D call TRBD1 (6 bases). V was shortened by 6 bases and J by 6 bases, with 17 bases between the two germline ends. The length of the CDR3 is 14 residues. CDR1 is MNHEY and CDR2 is SVGEGT in the germline V gene. CDR3 sequence (DNA): TGTGCCAGCAGCTGGGGGCAACCGGCCGCTGAAGCTTTCTTT. It codes for CASSWGQPAAEAFF.

CDR3 loop: CSASQTNYGYTF. The DNA of the CDR3 is TGCAGTGCTAGCCAGACTAACTATGGCTACACCTTC. The chain couples TRBV20-1 to TRBJ1-2; D unresolved. Trimming left V 3 bases short and J 0 bases short, with 5 bases between. This CDR3 region has 12 residues. The germline V gene encodes CDR1 DFQATT and CDR2 SNEGSKA (reference sequence).

This clonotype was counted between two and nine times. The chain carries TRBV9 and TRBJ1-4, with 9 bases identical to TRBD1. Germline V lookup: CDR1 SGDLS, CDR2 YYNGEE. The CDR3 totals 13 residues. The junction had 2 bases not matched to a gene; V was cut back by 5 bases and J by 6 bases. The CDR3 loop is CASRGQGDEKLFF. In nucleotides, the CDR3 is TGTGCCAGCAGGGGACAGGGAGATGAAAAACTGTTTTTT.

A few counts support this clonotype. The chain has TRBV7-9 and TRBJ2-5, with D tentatively TRBD1 or TRBD2 (5 bases each). Germline V lookup: CDR1 SEHNR, CDR2 FQNEAQ (reference sequence). The CDR3 sequence is 13 residues long. Trimming pared 8 bases from V and 5 bases from J, leaving 15 bases between. This CDR3 reads CASRGQGGETQYF. CDR3 in DNA: TGTGCCAGCCGAGGGCAGGGTGGTGAGACCCAGTACTTC.